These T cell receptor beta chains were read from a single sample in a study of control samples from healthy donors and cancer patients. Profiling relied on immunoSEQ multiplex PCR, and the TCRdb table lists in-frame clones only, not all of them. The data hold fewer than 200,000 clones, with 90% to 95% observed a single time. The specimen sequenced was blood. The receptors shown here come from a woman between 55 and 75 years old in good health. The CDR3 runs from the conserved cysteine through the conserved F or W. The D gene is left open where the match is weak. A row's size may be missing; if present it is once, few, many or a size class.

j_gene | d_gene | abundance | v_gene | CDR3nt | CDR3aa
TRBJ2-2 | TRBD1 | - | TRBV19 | TGTGCCAGTAGTACAGGGACAGGGATCACCGGGGAGCTGTTTTTT | CASSTGTGITGELFF
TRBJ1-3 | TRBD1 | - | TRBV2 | TGTGCCAGCAGTGACGGACAGGGGGCGGCTGGAAACACCATATATTTT | CASSDGQGAAGNTIYF
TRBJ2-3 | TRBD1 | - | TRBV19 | TGTGCCTCGATGGGACAGGGCACAGATACGCAGTATTTT | CASMGQGTDTQYF
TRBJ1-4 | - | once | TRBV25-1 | TGTGCCAGCAGTGATACCGATTACTCCGATGAAAAACTGTTTTTT | CASSDTDYSDEKLFF
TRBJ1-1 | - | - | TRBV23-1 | TGCGCCAGCAGTCACCCCCTCTCACAAAACACTGAAGCTTTCTTT | CASSHPLSQNTEAFF
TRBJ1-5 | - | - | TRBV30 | TGTGCCTGGGGGTCCCGATGGCCCCAGCATTTT | CAWGSRWPQHF
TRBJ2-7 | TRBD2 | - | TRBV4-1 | TGCGCCAGCAGCCAAGGACTAGCGGGGACGTTCGGCTACGAGCAGTACTTC | CASSQGLAGTFGYEQYF
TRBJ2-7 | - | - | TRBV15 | TGTGCCACCAGCAGAGTCCGTGCAGGGCCCTACGAGCAGTACTTC | CATSRVRAGPYEQYF
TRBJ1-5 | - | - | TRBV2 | TGTGCCAGCAAAAAAGACGAAGGGCCCCAGCATTTT | CASKKDEGPQHF
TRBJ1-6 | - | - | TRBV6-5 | TGTGCCAGCACCCGTGGGGGGATACTGTCACCCCTCCACTTT | CASTRGGILSPLHF
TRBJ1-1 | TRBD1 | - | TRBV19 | TGTGCCAGTAGGGACAGGGAGAACACTGAAGCTTTCTTT | CASRDRENTEAFF
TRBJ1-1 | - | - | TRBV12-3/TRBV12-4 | TGTGCCAGCAGTTACGAACCGAACACTGAAGCTTTCTTT | CASSYEPNTEAFF
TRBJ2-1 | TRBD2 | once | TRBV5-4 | TGTGCCAGCAGCTTGCCCGGACTAGCGGGAACCAATGAGCAGTTCTTC | CASSLPGLAGTNEQFF
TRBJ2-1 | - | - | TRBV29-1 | TGCAGCGTCGAACAGGGATCTTCCTACAATGAGCAGTTCTTC | CSVEQGSSYNEQFF
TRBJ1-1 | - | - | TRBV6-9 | TGTGCCAGCAGTTATAGGGGCCAGGCCTATCCCTTGAACACTGAAGCTTTCTTT | CASSYRGQAYPLNTEAFF
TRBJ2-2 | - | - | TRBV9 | TGTGCCAGCACCCGGCAGGGAGGAGGGACCGGGGAGCTGTTTTTT | CASTRQGGGTGELFF
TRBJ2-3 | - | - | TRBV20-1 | TGCAGTGCAAACGGACGGGATACGCAGTATTTT | CSANGRDTQYF
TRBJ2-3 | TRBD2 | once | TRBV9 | TGTGCCAGCAGCCCCAGACTAGCGGGTTTCACAGATACGCAGTATTTT | CASSPRLAGFTDTQYF
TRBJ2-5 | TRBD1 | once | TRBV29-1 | TGCAGCGCGAGTCACAGGGGAGAGACCCAGTACTTC | CSASHRGETQYF
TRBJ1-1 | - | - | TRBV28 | TGTGTGGCCCAGAGGTACACTGAAGCTTTCTTT | CVAQRYTEAFF
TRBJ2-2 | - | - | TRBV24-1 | TGTGCCAGGTGGGGGAGGCACCGGGGAGCTGTTTTT | CARWGRHRGAVF
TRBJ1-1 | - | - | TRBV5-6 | TGTGCCAGCAGCTTACCCAGGCGTTACACTGAAGCTTTCTTT | CASSLPRRYTEAFF